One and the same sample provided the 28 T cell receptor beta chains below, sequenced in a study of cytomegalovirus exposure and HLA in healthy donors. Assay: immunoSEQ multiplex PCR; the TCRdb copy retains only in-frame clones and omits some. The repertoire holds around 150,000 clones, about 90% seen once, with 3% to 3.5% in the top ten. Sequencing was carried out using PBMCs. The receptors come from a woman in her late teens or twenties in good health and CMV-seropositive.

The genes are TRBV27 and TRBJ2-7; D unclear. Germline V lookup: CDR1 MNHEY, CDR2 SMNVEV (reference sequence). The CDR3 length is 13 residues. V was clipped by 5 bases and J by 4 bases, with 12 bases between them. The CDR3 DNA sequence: TGTGCCAGCAGTGATCCGCCTACGTACGAGCAGTACTTC. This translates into CASSDPPTYEQYF.

Here the CDR3 DNA reads TGCAGTGCTAGCGGAGGGTATGAGCAGTTCTTC. Translation: CSASGGYEQFF. The chain employs TRBV20-1 and TRBJ2-1, with D perhaps TRBD2 (6 bases). The germline V and J ends were trimmed by 3 bases and 8 bases, with 8 bases remaining between them. The CDR3 spans 11 residues. Germline assignment: CDR1 DFQATT and CDR2 SNEGSKA (reference sequence).

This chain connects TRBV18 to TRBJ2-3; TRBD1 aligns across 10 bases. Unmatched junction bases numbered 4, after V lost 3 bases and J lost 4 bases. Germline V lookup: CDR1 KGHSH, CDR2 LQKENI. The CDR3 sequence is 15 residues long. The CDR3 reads CASSPGTGAADTQYF. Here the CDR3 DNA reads TGTGCCAGCTCACCCGGGACAGGGGCAGCAGATACGCAGTATTTT.

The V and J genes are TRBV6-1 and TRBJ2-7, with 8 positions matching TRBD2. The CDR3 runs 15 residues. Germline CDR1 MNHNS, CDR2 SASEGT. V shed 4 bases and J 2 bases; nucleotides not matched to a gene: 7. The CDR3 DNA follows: TGTGCCAGCAGTGCGGGGGGGCGCGGGGCCTACGAGCAGTACTTC. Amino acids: CASSAGGRGAYEQYF.

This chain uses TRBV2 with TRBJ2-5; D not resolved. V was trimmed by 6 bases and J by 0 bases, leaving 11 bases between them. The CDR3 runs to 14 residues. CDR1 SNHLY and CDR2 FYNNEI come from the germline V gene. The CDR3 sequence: CASSTLEYQETQYF. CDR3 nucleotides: TGTGCCAGCAGCACGTTAGAGTACCAAGAGACCCAGTACTTC.

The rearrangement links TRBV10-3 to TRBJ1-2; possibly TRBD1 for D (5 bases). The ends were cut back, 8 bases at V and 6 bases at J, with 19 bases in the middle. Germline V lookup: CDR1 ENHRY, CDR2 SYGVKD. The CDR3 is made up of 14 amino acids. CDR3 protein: CAIRGAGSVDGYTF. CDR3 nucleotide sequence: TGTGCCATCCGTGGCGCAGGGTCGGTTGATGGCTACACCTTC.

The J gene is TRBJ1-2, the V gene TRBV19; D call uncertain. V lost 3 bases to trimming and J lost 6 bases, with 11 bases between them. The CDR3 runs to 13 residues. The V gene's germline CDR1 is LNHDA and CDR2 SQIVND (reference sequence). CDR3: CASSIVRSNGYTF. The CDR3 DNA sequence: TGTGCCAGTAGTATTGTTCGGAGCAATGGCTACACCTTC.

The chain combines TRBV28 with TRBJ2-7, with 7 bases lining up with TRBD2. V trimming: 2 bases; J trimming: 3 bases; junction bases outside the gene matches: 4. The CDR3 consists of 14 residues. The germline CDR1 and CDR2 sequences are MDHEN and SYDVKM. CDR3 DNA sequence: TGTGCCAGCAGTTTACCAGCGGGATTCTACGAGCAGTACTTC. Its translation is CASSLPAGFYEQYF.

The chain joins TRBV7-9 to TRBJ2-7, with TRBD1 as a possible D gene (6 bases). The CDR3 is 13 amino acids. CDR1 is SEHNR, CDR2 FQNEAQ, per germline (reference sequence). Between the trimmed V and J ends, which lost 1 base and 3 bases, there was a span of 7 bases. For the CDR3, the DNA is TGTGCCAGCAGCTTAGGGGGGCTCTACGAGCAGTACTTC. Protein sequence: CASSLGGLYEQYF.

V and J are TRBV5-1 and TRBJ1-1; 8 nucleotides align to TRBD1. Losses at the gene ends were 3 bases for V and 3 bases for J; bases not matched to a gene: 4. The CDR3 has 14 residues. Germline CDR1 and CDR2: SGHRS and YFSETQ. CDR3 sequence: CASSYDRGDTEAFF. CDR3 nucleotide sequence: TGCGCCAGCAGCTACGACAGGGGAGACACTGAAGCTTTCTTT.

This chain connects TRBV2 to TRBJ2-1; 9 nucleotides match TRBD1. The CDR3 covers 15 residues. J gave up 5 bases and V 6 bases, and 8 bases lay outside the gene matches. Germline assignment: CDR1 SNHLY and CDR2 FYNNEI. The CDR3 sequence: CASSPDRGGHNEQFF. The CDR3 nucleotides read TGTGCCAGCAGCCCCGACAGGGGGGGGCACAATGAGCAGTTCTTC.

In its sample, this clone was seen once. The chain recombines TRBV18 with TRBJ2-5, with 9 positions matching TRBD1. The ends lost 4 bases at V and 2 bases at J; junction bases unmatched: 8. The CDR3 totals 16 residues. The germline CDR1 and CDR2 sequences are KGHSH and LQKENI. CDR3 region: CASSLRTGVDQETQYF. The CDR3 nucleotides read TGTGCCAGCTCACTCAGGACAGGGGTAGATCAAGAGACCCAGTACTTC. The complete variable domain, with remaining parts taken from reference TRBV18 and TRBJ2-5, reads NAGVMQNPRHLVRRRGQEARLRCSPMKGHSHVYWYRQLPEEGLKFMVYLQKENIIDESGMPKERFSAEFPKEGPSILRIQQVVRGDSAAYFCASSLRTGVDQETQYFGPGTRLLVL.

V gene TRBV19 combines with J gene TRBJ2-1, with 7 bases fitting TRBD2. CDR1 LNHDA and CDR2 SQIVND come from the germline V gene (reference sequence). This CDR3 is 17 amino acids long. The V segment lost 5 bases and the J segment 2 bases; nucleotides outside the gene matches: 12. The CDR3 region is CASSFPRGAGPYNEQFF. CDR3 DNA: TGTGCCAGTAGTTTCCCCCGGGGAGCGGGACCCTACAATGAGCAGTTCTTC.

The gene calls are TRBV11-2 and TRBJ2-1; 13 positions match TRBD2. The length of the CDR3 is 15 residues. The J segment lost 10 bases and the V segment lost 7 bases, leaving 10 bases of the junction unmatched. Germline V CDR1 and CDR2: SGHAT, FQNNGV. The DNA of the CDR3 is TGTGCCAGCACCCGAACTAGCGGGGGGGCTCGGGAGCAGTTCTTC. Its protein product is CASTRTSGGAREQFF.

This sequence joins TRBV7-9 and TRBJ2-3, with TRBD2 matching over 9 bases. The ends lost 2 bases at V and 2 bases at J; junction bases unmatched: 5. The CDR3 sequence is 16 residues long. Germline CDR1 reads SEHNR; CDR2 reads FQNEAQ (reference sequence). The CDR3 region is CASSLSSGGNTDTQYF. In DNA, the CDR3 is TGTGCCAGCAGCTTATCCAGCGGGGGGAACACAGATACGCAGTATTTT.

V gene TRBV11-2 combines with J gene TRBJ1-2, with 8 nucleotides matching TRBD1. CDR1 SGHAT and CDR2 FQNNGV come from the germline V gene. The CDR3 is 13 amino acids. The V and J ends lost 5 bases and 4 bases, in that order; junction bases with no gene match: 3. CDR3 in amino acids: CASSQGATYGYTF. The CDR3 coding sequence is TGTGCCAGCAGCCAGGGGGCTACCTATGGCTACACCTTC.

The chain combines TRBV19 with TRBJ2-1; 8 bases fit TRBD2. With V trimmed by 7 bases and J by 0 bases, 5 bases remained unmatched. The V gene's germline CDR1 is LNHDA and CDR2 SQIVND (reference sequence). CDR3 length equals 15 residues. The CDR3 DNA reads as TGTGCCAGTACCCAACTAGCGGCCTCCTACAATGAGCAGTTCTTC. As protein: CASTQLAASYNEQFF.

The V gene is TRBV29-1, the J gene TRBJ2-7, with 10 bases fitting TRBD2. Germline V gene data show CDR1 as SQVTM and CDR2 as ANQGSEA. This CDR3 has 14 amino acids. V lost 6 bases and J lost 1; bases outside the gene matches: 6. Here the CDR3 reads CSVLGTSVSYEQYF. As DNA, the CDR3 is TGCAGCGTGCTTGGGACTAGCGTTTCCTACGAGCAGTACTTC.

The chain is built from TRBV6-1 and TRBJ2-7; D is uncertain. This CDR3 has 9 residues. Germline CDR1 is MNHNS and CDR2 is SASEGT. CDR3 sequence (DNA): TGTGCAGCCGCCTACGAGCAGTACTTC. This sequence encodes CAAAYEQYF.

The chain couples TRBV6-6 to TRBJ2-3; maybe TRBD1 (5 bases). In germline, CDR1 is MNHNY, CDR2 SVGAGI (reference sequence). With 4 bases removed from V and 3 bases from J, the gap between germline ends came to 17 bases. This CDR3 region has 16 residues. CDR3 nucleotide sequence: TGTGCCAGCAGTTTTTCTCCTCAGGGCAGGACAGATACGCAGTATTTT. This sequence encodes CASSFSPQGRTDTQYF.

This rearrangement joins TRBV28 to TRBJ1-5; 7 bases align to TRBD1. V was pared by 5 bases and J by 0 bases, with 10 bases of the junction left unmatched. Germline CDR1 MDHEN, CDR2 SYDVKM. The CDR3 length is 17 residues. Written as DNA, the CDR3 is TGTGCCAGCAGTCGGGACAGAATAAGCTATAGCAATCAGCCCCAGCATTTT. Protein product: CASSRDRISYSNQPQHF. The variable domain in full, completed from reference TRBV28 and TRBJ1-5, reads DVKVTQSSRYLVKRTGEKVFLECVQDMDHENMFWYRQDPGLGLRLIYFSYDVKMKEKGDIPEGYSVSREKKERFSLILESASTNQTSMYLCASSRDRISYSNQPQHFGDGTRLSIL.

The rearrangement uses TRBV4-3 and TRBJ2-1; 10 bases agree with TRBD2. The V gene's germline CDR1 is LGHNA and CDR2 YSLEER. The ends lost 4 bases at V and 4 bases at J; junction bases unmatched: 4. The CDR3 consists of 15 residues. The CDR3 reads CASSPGTSVYNEQFF. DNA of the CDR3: TGCGCCAGCAGCCCCGGGACTAGCGTGTACAATGAGCAGTTCTTC.

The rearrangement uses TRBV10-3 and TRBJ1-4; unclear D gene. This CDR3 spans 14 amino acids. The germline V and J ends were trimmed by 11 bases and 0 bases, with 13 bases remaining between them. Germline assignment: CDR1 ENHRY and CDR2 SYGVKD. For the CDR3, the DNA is TGTGCCGCCGGGTCAGTTGCAACTAATGAAAAACTGTTTTTT. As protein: CAAGSVATNEKLFF.

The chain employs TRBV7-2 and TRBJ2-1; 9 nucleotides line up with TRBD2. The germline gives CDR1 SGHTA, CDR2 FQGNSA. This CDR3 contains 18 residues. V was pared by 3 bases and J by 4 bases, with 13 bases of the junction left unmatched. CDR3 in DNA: TGTGCCAGCAGCTTCCGAAGCGCGGGAGGGCCTCGGTACAATGAGCAGTTCTTC. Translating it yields CASSFRSAGGPRYNEQFF. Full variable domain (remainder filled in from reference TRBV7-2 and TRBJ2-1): GAGVSQSPSNKVTEKGKDVELRCDPISGHTALYWYRQSLGQGLEFLIYFQGNSAPDKSGLPSDRFSAERTGGSVSTLTIQRTQQEDSAVYLCASSFRSAGGPRYNEQFFGPGTRLTVL.

The CDR3: CASSGPQGPPQHF. The CDR3 nucleotides are TGCGCCAGCAGCGGGCCACAGGGTCCGCCCCAGCATTTT. The V gene is TRBV4-1, the J gene TRBJ1-5; D is possibly TRBD1 (6 bases). This CDR3 is 13 amino acids long. V was cut by 5 bases and J by 9 bases, with 14 bases left in between. Germline V gene data show CDR1 as MGHRA and CDR2 as YSYEKL.

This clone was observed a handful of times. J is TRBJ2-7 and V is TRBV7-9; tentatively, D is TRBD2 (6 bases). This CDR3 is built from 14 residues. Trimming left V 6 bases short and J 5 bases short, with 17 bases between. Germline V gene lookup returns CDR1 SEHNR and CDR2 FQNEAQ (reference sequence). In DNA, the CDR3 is TGTGCCAGCAGGACCCTAGCGCCTGGGGACGAGCAGTACTTC. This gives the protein CASRTLAPGDEQYF. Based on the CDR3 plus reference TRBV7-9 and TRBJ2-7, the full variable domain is DTGVSQNPRHKITKRGQNVTFRCDPISEHNRLYWYRQTLGQGPEFLTYFQNEAQLEKSRLLSDRFSAERPKGSFSTLEIQRTEQGDSAMYLCASRTLAPGDEQYFGPGTRLTVT.

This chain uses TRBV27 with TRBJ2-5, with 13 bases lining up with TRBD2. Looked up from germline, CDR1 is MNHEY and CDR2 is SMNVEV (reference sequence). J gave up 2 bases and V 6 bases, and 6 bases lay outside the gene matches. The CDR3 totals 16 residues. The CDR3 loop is CASRKTSGRAQETQYF. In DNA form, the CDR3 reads TGTGCCAGCAGGAAAACTAGCGGGAGGGCGCAAGAGACCCAGTACTTC.

The CDR3 nucleotides are TGTGCCAGCAGCGCCGACAACTCTGGAAACACCATATATTTT. Translated: CASSADNSGNTIYF. V and J are TRBV9 and TRBJ1-3; no clear D. The germline V and J ends were trimmed by 3 bases and 0 bases, with 7 bases remaining between them. CDR3 length: 14 amino acids. Germline assignment: CDR1 SGDLS and CDR2 YYNGEE.